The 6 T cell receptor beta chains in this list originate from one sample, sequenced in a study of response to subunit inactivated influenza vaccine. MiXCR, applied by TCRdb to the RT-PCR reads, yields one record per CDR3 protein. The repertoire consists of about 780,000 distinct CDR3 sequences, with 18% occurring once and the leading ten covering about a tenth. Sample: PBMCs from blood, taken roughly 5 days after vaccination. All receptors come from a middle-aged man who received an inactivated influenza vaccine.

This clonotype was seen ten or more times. CDR3 protein: CASSRQSVNEQFF. The DNA for the CDR3 is TGTGCCAGCAGTAGACAGAGCGTAAATGAGCAGTTCTTC. The chain has TRBV12-3 or TRBV12-4 and TRBJ2-1, with D possibly TRBD1 on 5 matching bases. V lost 5 bases and J lost 7, with 12 bases in between. The CDR3 contains 13 residues.

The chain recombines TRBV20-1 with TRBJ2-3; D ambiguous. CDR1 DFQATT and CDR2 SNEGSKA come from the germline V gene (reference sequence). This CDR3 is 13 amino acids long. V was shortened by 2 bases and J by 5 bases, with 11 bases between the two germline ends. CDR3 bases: TGCAGTGCTAGACCATCCCGTGGAGATACGCAGTATTTT. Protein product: CSARPSRGDTQYF.

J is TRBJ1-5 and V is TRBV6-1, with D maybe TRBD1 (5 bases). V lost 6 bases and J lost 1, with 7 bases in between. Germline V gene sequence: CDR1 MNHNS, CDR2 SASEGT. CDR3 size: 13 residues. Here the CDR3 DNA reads TGTGCCAGCAGCAGGGAGAGCAATCAGCCCCAGCATTTT. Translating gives CASSRESNQPQHF.

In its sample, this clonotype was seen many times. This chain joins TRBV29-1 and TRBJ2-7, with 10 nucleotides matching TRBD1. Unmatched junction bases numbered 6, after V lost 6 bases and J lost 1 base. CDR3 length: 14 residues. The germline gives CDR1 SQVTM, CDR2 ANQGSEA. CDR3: CSVIPGQGSYEQYF. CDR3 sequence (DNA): TGCAGCGTGATTCCGGGACAGGGGTCCTACGAGCAGTACTTC.

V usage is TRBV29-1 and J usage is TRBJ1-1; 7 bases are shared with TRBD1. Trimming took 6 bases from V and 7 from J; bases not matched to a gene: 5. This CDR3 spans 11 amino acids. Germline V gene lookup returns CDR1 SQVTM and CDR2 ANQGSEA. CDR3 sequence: CSVGGQIEAFF. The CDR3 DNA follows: TGCAGCGTGGGGGGACAGATTGAAGCTTTCTTT. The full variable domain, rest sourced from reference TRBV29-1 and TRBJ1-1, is SAVISQKPSRDICQRGTSLTIQCQVDSQVTMMFWYRQQPGQSLTLIATANQGSEATYESGFVIDKFPISRPNLTFSTLTVSNMSPEDSSIYLCSVGGQIEAFFGQGTRLTVV.

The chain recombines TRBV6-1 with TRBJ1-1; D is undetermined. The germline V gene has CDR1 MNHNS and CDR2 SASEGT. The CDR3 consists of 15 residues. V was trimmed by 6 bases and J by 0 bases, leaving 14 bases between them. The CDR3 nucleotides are TGTGCCAGCAGCCACCCCCTGGGGATGAACACTGAAGCTTTCTTT. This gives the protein CASSHPLGMNTEAFF.